This TCR beta chain was profiled in a study of shared clonotypes between healthy human individuals. Study-level findings and limits: Sampling used blood alone; tissue repertoires probably differ. Represented genetic and exposure-history diversity was restricted by having few donors. In a handful of donors, roughly 5.2% of naive CD4 clonotypes appeared in common.

As concerns this clone: Its antigen is as yet unknown.

An even split of each subset's genomic DNA across several immunoSEQ plates was performed. The assay was immunoSEQ multiplex PCR, and TCRdb's table has in-frame clones only and misses some. This table holds 700,000 to 950,000 clones, roughly 96% found once. Germline assignment: CDR1 SGHRS and CDR2 YFSETQ. V was pared by 0 bases and J by 0 bases, with 16 bases between. The CDR3 is 19 residues long. The naive CD8 subset, CD45RO-negative cells positively selected for CCR7, excluded terminally differentiated effector memory CD45RA+ cells. The clonotype originates from a man aged 25 to 45 in good health. Source material: naive CD8+ T cells sorted from blood. J is TRBJ2-6 and V is TRBV5-1, with TRBD1 as a possible D gene (5 bases). This CDR3 reads CASSLGIRGSLSGANVLTF. DNA of the CDR3: TGCGCCAGCAGCTTGGGTATAAGGGGCTCCCTCTCTGGGGCCAACGTCCTGACTTTC.